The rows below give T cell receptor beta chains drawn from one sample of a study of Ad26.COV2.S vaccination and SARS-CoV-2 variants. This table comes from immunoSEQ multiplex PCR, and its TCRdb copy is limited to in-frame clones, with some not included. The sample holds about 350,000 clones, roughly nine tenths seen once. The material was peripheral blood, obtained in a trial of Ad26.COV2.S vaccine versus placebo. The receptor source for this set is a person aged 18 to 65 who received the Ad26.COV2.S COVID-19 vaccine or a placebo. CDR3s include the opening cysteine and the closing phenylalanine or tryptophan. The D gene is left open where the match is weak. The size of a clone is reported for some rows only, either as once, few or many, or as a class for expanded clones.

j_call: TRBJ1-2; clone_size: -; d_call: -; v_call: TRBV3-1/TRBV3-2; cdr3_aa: CASSQDSGNYGYTF; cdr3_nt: TGTGCCAGCAGCCAAGACTCAGGGAACTATGGCTACACCTTC
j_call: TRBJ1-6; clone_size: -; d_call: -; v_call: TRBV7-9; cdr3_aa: CASSFRPGGNSPLHF; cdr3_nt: TGTGCCAGCAGCTTTAGACCCGGAGGCAATTCACCCCTCCACTTT
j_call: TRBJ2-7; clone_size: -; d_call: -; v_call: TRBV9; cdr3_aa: CASSVGQGTYEQYF; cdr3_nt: TGTGCCAGCAGCGTAGGCCAGGGGACCTACGAGCAGTACTTC
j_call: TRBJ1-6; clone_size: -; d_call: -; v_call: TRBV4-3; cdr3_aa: CASSQDRDVYNSPLHF; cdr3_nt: TGCGCCAGCAGCCAAGATAGGGACGTTTATAATTCACCCCTCCACTTT
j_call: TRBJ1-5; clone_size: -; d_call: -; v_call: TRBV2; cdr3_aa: CASSETGWGEYQPQHF; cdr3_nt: TGTGCCAGCAGTGAAACAGGGTGGGGGGAATATCAGCCCCAGCATTTT
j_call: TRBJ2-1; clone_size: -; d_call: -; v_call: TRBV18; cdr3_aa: CASSPAGDNEQFF; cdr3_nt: TGTGCCAGCTCGCCGGCCGGGGACAATGAGCAGTTCTTC
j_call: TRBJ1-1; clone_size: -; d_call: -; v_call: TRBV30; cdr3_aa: CAWNRGTGDTEAFF; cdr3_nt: TGTGCCTGGAACCGCGGGACCGGTGACACTGAAGCTTTCTTT
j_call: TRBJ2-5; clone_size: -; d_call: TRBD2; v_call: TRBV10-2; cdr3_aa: CASSEKAGQETQYF; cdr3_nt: TGCGCCAGCAGTGAGAAAGCGGGGCAAGAGACCCAGTACTTC
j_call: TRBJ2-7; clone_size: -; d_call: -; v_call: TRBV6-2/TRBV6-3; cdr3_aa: CASSYDNYEQYF; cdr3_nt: TGTGCCAGCAGTTACGACAATTACGAGCAGTACTTC
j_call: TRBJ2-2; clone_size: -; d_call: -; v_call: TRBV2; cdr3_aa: CASSDPSNTGELFF; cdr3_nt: TGTGCCAGCAGTGATCCATCTAACACCGGGGAGCTGTTTTTT
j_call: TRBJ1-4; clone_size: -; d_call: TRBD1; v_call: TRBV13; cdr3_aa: CASSERDRGGEKLFF; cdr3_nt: TGTGCCAGCAGCGAGCGGGACAGGGGCGGAGAAAAACTGTTTTTT
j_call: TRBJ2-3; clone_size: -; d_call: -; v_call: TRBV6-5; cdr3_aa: CASSPVKDTQYF; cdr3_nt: TGTGCCAGCAGTCCAGTGAAAGATACGCAGTATTTT
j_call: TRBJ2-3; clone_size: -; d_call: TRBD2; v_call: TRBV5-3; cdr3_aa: CARVGLAGTRPGDTQYF; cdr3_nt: TGTGCCAGAGTAGGACTAGCGGGAACCCGCCCCGGAGATACGCAGTATTTT
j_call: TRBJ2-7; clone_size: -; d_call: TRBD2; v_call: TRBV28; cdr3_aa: CASSGAGPLYEQYF; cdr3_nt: TGTGCCAGCAGTGGAGCGGGACCCCTCTACGAGCAGTACTTC
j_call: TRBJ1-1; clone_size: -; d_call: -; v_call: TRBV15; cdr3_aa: CATSREPWQDMNTEAFF; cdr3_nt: TGTGCCACCAGCAGAGAGCCCTGGCAAGATATGAACACTGAAGCTTTCTTT
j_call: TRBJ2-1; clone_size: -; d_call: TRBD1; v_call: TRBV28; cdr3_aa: CASHGGGQGYNEQFF; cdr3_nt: TGTGCCAGCCATGGCGGTGGACAGGGGTACAATGAGCAGTTCTTC
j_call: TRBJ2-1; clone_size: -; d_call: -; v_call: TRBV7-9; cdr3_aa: CASIRDPGYNEQFF; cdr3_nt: TGTGCCAGCATCCGCGACCCCGGGTACAATGAGCAGTTCTTC
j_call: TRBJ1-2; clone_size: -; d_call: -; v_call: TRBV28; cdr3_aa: CASSSLHLGGRERLNYGYTF; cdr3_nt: TGTGCCAGCAGTTCCCTCCACCTGGGGGGCAGAGAACGGCTTAACTATGGCTACACCTTC
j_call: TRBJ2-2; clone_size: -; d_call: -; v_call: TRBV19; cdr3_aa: CASKEGQRETGELFF; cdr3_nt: TGTGCCAGTAAAGAAGGACAGAGGGAGACCGGGGAGCTGTTTTTT
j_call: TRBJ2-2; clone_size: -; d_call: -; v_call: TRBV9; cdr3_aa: CASSVTLLRGTNTGELFF; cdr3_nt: TGTGCCAGCAGCGTAACCCTTTTGCGGGGAACGAACACCGGGGAGCTGTTTTTT
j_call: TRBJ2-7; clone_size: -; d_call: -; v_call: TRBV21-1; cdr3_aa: CASSKSSGGPGEQYF; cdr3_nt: TGTGCCAGCAGCAAAAGTAGTGGGGGGCCCGGCGAGCAGTACTTC
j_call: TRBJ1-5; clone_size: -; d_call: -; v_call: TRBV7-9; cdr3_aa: CASSLGFSNQPQHF; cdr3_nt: TGTGCCAGCAGCTTAGGGTTCAGCAATCAGCCCCAGCATTTT
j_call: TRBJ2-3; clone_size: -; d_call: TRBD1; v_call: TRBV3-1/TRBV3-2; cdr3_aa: CASSLGQGADTQYF; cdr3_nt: TGTGCCAGCAGCCTCGGACAGGGAGCAGATACGCAGTATTTT
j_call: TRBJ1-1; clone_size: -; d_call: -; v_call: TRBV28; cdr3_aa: CASLEGRTEAFF; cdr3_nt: TGTGCCAGCCTAGAGGGACGGACTGAAGCTTTCTTT
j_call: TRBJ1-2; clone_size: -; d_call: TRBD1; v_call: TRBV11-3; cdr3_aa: CASSDRTGLGYTF; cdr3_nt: TGTGCCAGCAGCGATCGGACAGGGTTGGGCTACACCTTC
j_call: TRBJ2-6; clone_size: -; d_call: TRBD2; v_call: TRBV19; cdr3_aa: CASSIASSGISSGANVLTF; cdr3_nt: TGTGCCAGTAGTATAGCATCTAGCGGGATCAGCTCTGGGGCCAACGTCCTGACTTTC
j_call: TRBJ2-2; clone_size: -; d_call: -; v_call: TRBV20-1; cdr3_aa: CSARDTGELFF; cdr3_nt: TGCAGTGCTAGAGACACCGGGGAGCTGTTTTTT
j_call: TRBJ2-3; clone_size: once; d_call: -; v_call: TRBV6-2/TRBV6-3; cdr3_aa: CASSYPQGSSTDTQYF; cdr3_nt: TGTGCCAGCAGTTACCCACAGGGCTCTAGCACAGATACGCAGTATTTT
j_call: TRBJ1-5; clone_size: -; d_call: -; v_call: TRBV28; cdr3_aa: CASSLRPVSSNQPQHF; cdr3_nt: TGTGCCAGCAGTCTCCGACCGGTTTCAAGCAATCAGCCCCAGCATTTT
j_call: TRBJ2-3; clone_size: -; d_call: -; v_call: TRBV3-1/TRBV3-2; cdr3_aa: CASSRAPAGTDTQYF; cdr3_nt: TGTGCCAGCAGCCGAGCACCGGCTGGCACAGATACGCAGTATTTT
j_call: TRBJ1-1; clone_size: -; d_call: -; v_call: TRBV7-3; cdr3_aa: CASSFPGLTGNTEAFF; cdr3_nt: TGTGCCAGCAGCTTCCCAGGGTTGACAGGGAACACTGAAGCTTTCTTT
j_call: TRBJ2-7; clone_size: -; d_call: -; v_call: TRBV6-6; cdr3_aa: CASSYSRLRTDYEQYF; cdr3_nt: TGTGCCAGCAGTTACTCTCGGCTGAGGACGGACTACGAGCAGTACTTC
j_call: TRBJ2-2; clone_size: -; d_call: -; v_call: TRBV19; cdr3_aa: CASSMGAGVYTGELFF; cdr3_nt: TGTGCCAGTAGTATGGGGGCGGGAGTTTATACCGGGGAGCTGTTTTTT
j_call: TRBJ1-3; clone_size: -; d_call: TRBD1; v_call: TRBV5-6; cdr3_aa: CASSPRQGAKSSGNTIYF; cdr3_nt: TGTGCCAGCAGCCCCAGACAGGGGGCGAAGAGCTCTGGAAACACCATATATTTT
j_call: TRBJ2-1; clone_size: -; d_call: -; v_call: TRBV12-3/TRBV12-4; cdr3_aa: CASTSRGPREQFF; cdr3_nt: TGTGCCAGCACCTCAAGAGGGCCCCGGGAGCAGTTCTTC
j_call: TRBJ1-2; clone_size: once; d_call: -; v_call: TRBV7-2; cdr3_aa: CASSSSRNPNYGYTF; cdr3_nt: TGTGCCAGCAGCTCCTCGCGGAACCCTAACTATGGCTACACCTTC
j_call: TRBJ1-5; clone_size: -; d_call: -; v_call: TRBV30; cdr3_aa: CAWKRSGWDNQPQHF; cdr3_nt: TGTGCCTGGAAAAGGTCAGGGTGGGACAATCAGCCCCAGCATTTT
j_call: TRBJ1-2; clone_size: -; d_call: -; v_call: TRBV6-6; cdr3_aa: CAGLAGANYGYTF; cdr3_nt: TGTGCCGGCCTCGCGGGGGCTAACTATGGCTACACCTTC